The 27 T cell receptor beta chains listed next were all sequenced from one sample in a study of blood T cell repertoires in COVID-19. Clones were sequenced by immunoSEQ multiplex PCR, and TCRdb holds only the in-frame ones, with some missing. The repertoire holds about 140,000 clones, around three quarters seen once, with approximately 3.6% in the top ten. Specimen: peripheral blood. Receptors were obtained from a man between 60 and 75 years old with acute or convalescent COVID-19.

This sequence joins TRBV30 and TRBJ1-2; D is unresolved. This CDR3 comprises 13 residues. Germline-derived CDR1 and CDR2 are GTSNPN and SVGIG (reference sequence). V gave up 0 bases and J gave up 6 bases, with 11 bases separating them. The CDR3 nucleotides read TGTGCCTGGAGTGTATACCAGGAAGATGGCTACACCTTC. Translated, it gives CAWSVYQEDGYTF.

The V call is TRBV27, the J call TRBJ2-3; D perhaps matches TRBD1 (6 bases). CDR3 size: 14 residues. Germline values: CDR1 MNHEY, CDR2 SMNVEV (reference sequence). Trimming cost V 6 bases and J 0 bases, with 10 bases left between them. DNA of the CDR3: TGTGCCAGCAGCCTTGACAGGAGCACAGATACGCAGTATTTT. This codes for CASSLDRSTDTQYF.

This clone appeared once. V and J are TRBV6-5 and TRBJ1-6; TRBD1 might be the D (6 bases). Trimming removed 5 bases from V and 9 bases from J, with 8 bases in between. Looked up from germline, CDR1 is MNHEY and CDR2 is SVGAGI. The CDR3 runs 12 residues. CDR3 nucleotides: TGTGCCAGCAGTAGGACAGCTTCACCCCTCCACTTT. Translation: CASSRTASPLHF.

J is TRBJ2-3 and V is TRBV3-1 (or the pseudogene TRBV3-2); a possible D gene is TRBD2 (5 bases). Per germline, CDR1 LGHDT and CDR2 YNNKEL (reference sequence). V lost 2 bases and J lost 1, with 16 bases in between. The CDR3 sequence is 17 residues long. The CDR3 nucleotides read TGTGCCAGCAGCCAACCCGCAGGATCGCGGGGCACAGATACGCAGTATTTT. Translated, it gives CASSQPAGSRGTDTQYF.

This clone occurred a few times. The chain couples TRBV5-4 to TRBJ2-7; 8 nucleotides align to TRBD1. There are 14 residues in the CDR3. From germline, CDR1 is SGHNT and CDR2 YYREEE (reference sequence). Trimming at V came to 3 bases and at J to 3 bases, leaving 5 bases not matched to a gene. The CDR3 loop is CASSWGTGNYEQYF. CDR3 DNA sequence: TGTGCCAGCAGCTGGGGGACAGGAAACTACGAGCAGTACTTC.

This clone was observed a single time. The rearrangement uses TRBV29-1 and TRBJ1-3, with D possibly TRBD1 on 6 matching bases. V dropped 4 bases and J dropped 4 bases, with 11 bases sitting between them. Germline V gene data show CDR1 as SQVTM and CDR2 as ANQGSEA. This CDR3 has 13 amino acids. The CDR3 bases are TGCAGCGTTGTCAGAGGGGGAGGAAACACCATATATTTT. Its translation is CSVVRGGGNTIYF.

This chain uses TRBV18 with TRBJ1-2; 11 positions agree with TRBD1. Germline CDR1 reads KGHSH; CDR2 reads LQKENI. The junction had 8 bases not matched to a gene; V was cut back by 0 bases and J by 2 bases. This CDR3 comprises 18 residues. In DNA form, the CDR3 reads TGTGCCAGCTCACCACCCCGGACAGGGGGCAGGAGCAACTATGGCTACACCTTC. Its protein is CASSPPRTGGRSNYGYTF.

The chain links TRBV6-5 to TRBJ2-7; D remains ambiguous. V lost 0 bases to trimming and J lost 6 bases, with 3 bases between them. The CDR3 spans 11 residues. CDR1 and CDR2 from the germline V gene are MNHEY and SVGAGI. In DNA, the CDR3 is TGTGCCAGCAGTTACTCGAGCGAGCAGTACTTC. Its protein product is CASSYSSEQYF.

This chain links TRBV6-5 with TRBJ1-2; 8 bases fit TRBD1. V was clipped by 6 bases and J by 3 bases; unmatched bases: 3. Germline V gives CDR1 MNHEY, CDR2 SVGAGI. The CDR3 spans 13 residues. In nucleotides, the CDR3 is TGTGCCAGCAGCACAGGGGGTGACTATGGCTACACCTTC. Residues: CASSTGGDYGYTF.

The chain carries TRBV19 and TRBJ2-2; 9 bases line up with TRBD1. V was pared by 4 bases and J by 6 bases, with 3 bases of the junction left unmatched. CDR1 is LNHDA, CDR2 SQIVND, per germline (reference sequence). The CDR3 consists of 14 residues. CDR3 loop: CASSNRGLAGELFF. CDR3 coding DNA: TGTGCCAGTAGTAACAGGGGGCTTGCCGGGGAGCTGTTTTTT.

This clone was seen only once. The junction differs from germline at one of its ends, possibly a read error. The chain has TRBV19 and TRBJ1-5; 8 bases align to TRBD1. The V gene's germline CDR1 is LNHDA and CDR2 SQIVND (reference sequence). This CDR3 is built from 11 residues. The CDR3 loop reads CASSETGDFYF. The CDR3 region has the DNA TGTGCCAGTAGTGAGACAGGGGATTTTTACTTT.

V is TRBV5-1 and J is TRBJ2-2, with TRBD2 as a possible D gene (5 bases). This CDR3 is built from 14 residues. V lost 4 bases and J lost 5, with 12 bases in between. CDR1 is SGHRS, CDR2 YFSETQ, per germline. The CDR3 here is CASSPWEWTGELFF. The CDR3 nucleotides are TGCGCCAGCAGCCCCTGGGAGTGGACCGGGGAGCTGTTTTTT.

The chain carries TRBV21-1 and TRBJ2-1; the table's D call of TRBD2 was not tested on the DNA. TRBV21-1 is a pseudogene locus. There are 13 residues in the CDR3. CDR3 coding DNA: TGTGCCAGCGGACTAGCGGGAGGGCCCGAGCAGTTCTTC. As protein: CASGLAGGPEQFF.

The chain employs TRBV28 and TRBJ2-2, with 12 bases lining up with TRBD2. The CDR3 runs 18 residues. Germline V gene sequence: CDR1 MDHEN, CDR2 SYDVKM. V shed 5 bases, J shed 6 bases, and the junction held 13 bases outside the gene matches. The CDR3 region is CASSATTSSGRVAGELFF. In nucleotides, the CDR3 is TGTGCCAGCAGTGCCACCACCTCTAGCGGGAGGGTAGCCGGGGAGCTGTTTTTT. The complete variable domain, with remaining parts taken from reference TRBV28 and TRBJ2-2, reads DVKVTQSSRYLVKRTGEKVFLECVQDMDHENMFWYRQDPGLGLRLIYFSYDVKMKEKGDIPEGYSVSREKKERFSLILESASTNQTSMYLCASSATTSSGRVAGELFFGEGSRLTVL.

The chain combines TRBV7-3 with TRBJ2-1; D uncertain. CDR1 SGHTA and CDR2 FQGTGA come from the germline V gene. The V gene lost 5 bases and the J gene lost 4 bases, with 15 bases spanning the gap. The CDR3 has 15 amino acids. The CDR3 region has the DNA TGTGCCAGCAGCCCCCAGGATCAGATATACAATGAGCAGTTCTTC. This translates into CASSPQDQIYNEQFF.

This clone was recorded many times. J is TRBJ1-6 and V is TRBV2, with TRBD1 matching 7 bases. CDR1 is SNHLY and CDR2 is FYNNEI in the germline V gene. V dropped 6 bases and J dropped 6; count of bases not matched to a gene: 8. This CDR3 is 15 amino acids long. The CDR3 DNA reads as TGTGCCAGCAGGAAGGAGGGGACAGCTAATTCACCCCTCCACTTT. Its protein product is CASRKEGTANSPLHF.

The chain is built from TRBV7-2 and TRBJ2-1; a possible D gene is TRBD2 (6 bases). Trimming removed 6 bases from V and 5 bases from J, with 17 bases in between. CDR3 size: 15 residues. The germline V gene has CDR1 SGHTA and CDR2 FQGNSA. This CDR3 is CASRGAGGINNEQFF. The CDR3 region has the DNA TGTGCCAGCAGGGGAGCTGGCGGGATAAACAATGAGCAGTTCTTC.

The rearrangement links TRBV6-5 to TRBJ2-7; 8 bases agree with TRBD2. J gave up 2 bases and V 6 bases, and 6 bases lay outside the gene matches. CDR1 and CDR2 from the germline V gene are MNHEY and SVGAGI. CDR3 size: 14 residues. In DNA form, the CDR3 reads TGTGCCAGCAGCTCAAGCGGGAGAACCTACGAGCAGTACTTC. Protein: CASSSSGRTYEQYF.

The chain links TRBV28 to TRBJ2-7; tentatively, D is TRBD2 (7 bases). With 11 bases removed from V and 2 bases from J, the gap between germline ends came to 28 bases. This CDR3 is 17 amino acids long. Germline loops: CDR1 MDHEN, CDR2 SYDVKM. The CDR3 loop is CARFLGGAGGAAYEQYF. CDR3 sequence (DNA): TGTGCCCGCTTTTTGGGGGGGGCGGGCGGGGCGGCCTACGAGCAGTACTTC.

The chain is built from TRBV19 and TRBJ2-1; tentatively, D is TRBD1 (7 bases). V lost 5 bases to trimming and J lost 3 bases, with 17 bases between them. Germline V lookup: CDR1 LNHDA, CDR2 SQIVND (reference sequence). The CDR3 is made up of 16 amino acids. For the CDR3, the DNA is TGTGCCAGTAGTCCCCTGGGGGGACAGATCTACAATGAGCAGTTCTTC. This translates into CASSPLGGQIYNEQFF.

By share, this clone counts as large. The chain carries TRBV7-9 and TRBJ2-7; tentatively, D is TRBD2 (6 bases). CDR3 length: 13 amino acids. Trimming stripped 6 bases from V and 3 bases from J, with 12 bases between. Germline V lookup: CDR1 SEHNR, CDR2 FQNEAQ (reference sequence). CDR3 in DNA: TGTGCCAGCAGGGAGGGAAACGACTACGAGCAGTACTTC. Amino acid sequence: CASREGNDYEQYF.

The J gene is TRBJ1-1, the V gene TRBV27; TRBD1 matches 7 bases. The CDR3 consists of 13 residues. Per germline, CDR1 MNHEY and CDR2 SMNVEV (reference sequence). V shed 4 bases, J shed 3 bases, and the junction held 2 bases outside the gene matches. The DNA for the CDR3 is TGTGCCAGCAGTTGGGGACAGTACACTGAAGCTTTCTTT. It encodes CASSWGQYTEAFF.

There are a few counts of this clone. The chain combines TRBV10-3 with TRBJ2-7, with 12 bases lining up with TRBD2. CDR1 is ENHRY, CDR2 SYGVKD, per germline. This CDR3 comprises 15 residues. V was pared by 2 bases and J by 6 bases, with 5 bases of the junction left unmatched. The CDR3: CAISERASGRAEQYF. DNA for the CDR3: TGTGCCATCAGTGAGAGGGCTAGCGGGAGGGCCGAGCAGTACTTC.

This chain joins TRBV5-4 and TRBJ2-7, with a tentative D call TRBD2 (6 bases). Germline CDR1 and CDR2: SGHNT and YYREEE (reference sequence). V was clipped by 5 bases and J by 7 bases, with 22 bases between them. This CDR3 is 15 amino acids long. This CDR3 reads CASSLTAAGSWEQYF. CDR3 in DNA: TGTGCCAGCAGTTTAACCGCAGCGGGTTCTTGGGAGCAGTACTTC.

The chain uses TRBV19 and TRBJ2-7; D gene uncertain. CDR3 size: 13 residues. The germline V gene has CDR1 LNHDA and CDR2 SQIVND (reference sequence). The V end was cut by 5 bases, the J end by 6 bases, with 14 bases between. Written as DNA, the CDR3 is TGTGCCAGTAGTGGGCAGCCCGTTGGCGAGCAGTACTTC. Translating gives CASSGQPVGEQYF.

Here the CDR3 DNA reads TGTGCCAGCAGCCTTGGAGGACCCGACCGAGCTTTCTTT. Its translation: CASSLGGPDRAFF. The genes are TRBV6-5 and TRBJ1-1; D uncertain. Germline values: CDR1 MNHEY, CDR2 SVGAGI. The CDR3 has 13 amino acids. The V and J ends lost 6 bases and 10 bases respectively, with 18 bases between them.

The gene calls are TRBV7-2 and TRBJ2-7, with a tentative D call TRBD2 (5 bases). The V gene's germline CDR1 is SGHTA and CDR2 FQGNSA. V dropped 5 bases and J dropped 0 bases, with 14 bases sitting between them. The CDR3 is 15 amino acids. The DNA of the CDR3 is TGTGCCAGCAGCCCCCAAGCGGAAAGCTCCTACGAGCAGTACTTC. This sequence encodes CASSPQAESSYEQYF.